This T cell receptor beta chain was found in a study of CD8 T cells in Susac syndrome. Germline-derived CDR1 and CDR2 are LNHDA and SQIVND (reference sequence). The CDR3 consists of 15 residues. Between the trimmed V and J ends, which lost 5 bases and 3 bases, there was a span of 17 bases. From blood CD8+ and CD4+ T cells, TCR beta sequences were generated. The multiple sclerosis controls, all treatment-naive patients, had relapsing-remitting disease that was stable or active. Negative magnetic isolation gave CD8+ and CD4+ cells; FACS enriched CD8+ TEMRA. Random hexamers were used to reverse transcribe the RNA input (about 0.5 to 1 ug). TCR beta CDR3 was amplified by immunoSEQ multiplex PCR. This amplification extended across 54 Vbeta and 13 Jbeta segments. TCRdb re-derived calls from the immunoSEQ multiplex PCR reads in MiXCR, one entry per CDR3 protein. This sample has some 260,000 distinct CDR3 sequences, with about 88% found just once.

This sequence originates from a human donor with multiple sclerosis. J is TRBJ2-7 and V is TRBV19; the D gene is possibly TRBD1 (8 bases). Sequencing was carried out using CD8+ T cells from PBMCs. The CDR3 DNA follows: TGTGCCAGTAGTCCCGGGGGGACAGGATTCTACGAGCAGTACTTC. As protein: CASSPGGTGFYEQYF.